Presented here are 32 T cell receptor beta chains from one specimen sequenced in a study of T cell responses to AZD1222 COVID-19 vaccine. Produced via immunoSEQ multiplex PCR; TCRdb's table is partial and in-frame only. The data show 90,000 to 120,000 clones, 70% to 90% seen once. Sequenced here: peripheral blood, sampled 28 days after the second AZD1222 dose. These receptors were collected from an adult who received the AZD1222 COVID-19 vaccine.

This clone occurred a few times. V usage is TRBV5-1 and J usage is TRBJ1-5; 7 bases map to TRBD1. The CDR3 has 14 residues. The ends lost 4 bases at V and 4 bases at J; junction bases unmatched: 5. Germline lookup yields CDR1 SGHRS and CDR2 YFSETQ. The CDR3: CASSPTGDNQPQHF. CDR3 bases: TGCGCCAGCAGCCCAACAGGGGATAATCAGCCCCAGCATTTT.

J is TRBJ1-6 and V is TRBV10-2; D unresolved. This CDR3 has 12 amino acids. The V end was cut by 3 bases, the J end by 8 bases, with 5 bases between. CDR1 is WSHSY, CDR2 SAAADI, per germline. CDR3 loop: CASSDPDSPLHF. DNA of the CDR3: TGCGCCAGCAGTGACCCAGATTCACCCCTCCACTTT.

The rearrangement joins TRBV3-1 (or the pseudogene TRBV3-2) to TRBJ1-1; no clear D. CDR3 length: 13 residues. The V gene lost 0 bases and the J gene lost 9 bases, with 11 bases spanning the gap. Germline loops: CDR1 LGHDT, CDR2 YNNKEL (reference sequence). CDR3 residues: CASSQDGAQQAFF. In nucleotides, the CDR3 is TGTGCCAGCAGCCAAGATGGTGCACAGCAAGCTTTCTTT.

This sequence joins TRBV6-4 and TRBJ2-2; tentative D call: TRBD2 (6 bases). This CDR3 region has 14 residues. V was pared by 6 bases and J by 4 bases, with 12 bases between. Germline V CDR1 and CDR2: MRHNA, SNTAGT. The CDR3 bases are TGTGCCAGCAGATTGGAGGAGGGCACCGGGGAGCTGTTTTTT. This codes for CASRLEEGTGELFF.

This clone is a singleton in its sample. The chain employs TRBV13 and TRBJ1-1, with D possibly TRBD1 on 6 matching bases. Germline loops: CDR1 PRHDT, CDR2 FYEKMQ (reference sequence). This CDR3 region has 14 residues. V lost 0 bases and J 7 bases, leaving 12 bases between the germline ends. DNA for the CDR3: TGTGCCAGCAGCTTAGGCACAGGGATGGGTGAAGCTTTCTTT. It is translated as CASSLGTGMGEAFF.

The chain has TRBV27 and TRBJ2-5; 8 nucleotides match TRBD1. The CDR3 sequence is 14 residues long. Germline V gene sequence: CDR1 MNHEY, CDR2 SMNVEV (reference sequence). With 5 bases clipped from V and 2 bases from J, the junction kept 4 bases outside the gene matches. Here the CDR3 reads CASSHQGAQETQYF. The CDR3 bases are TGTGCCAGCAGTCACCAGGGGGCGCAAGAGACCCAGTACTTC.

The chain is built from TRBV6-5 and TRBJ1-3, with TRBD1 as a possible D gene (5 bases). The CDR3 loop spans 15 amino acids. The V gene lost 10 bases and the J gene lost 4 bases, with 20 bases spanning the gap. Looked up from germline, CDR1 is MNHEY and CDR2 is SVGAGI. In DNA, the CDR3 is TGTGCCACCCTTAGGACGGGGGTCGACGGAAACACCATATATTTT. This gives the protein CATLRTGVDGNTIYF.

The V and J genes are TRBV6-5 and TRBJ2-6; D is perhaps TRBD1 or TRBD2 (5 bases each). V was cut by 3 bases and J by 0 bases, with 6 bases left in between. CDR1 is MNHEY and CDR2 is SVGAGI in the germline V gene. The CDR3 totals 15 residues. The CDR3 here is CASSYGGSGANVLTF. CDR3 coding DNA: TGTGCCAGCAGTTATGGGGGCTCTGGGGCCAACGTCCTGACTTTC.

The table lists this clone with a count of one. As DNA, the CDR3 is TGCGCCAGCAGCCAAGTAAATGTAGGACAGGGCACCCTCACCTATGGCTACACCTTC. Its translation: CASSQVNVGQGTLTYGYTF. J is TRBJ1-2 and V is TRBV4-1; 8 positions agree with TRBD1. The trim removed 1 base at V and 4 bases at J, leaving 17 bases unmatched. CDR1 MGHRA and CDR2 YSYEKL come from the germline V gene. The CDR3 is 19 amino acids.

The chain couples TRBV6-2 or TRBV6-3 to TRBJ1-5; no firm D call. The CDR3 is made up of 15 amino acids. V shed 4 bases and J shed 0 bases, with 10 bases lying between them. Germline lookup yields CDR1 MNHEY and CDR2 SVGEGT. This CDR3 is CASSFTDPSNQPQHF. The DNA for the CDR3 is TGTGCCAGCAGTTTCACGGACCCTAGCAATCAGCCCCAGCATTTT.

The chain uses TRBV27 and TRBJ1-2; perhaps TRBD1 as D (5 bases). The CDR3 is made up of 15 amino acids. Germline V gene sequence: CDR1 MNHEY, CDR2 SMNVEV (reference sequence). V was cut by 0 bases and J by 0 bases, with 8 bases left in between. In DNA form, the CDR3 reads TGTGCCAGCAGTTTATCGGGGGGAGCTAACTATGGCTACACCTTC. Amino acid sequence: CASSLSGGANYGYTF.

This clone was seen a few times. V gene TRBV29-1 combines with J gene TRBJ2-2; D is perhaps TRBD1 (7 bases). The CDR3 has 13 amino acids. From germline, CDR1 is SQVTM and CDR2 ANQGSEA. V was clipped by 5 bases and J by 8 bases, with 15 bases between them. CDR3 in amino acids: CSVTTGEVGELFF. The CDR3 coding sequence is TGCAGCGTTACTACAGGGGAGGTGGGGGAGCTGTTTTTT.

This chain uses TRBV29-1 with TRBJ1-1, with TRBD1 matching 7 bases. The ends lost 5 bases at V and 7 bases at J; junction bases unmatched: 13. Germline CDR1 is SQVTM and CDR2 is ANQGSEA. The length of the CDR3 is 14 residues. In DNA form, the CDR3 reads TGCAGCGTTTTAACAGGGGACTTAGGAGGTGAAGCTTTCTTT. It is translated as CSVLTGDLGGEAFF.

This clone is a singleton in its sample. The V gene is TRBV3-1 (or the pseudogene TRBV3-2), the J gene TRBJ1-1, with D perhaps matching TRBD1 (6 bases). The length of the CDR3 is 14 residues. V shed 4 bases and J shed 5 bases, with 14 bases lying between them. CDR1 and CDR2 from the germline V gene are LGHDT and YNNKEL (reference sequence). The CDR3 DNA follows: TGTGCCAGCAGCCGCACAGGGAAGAGTACTGAAGCTTTCTTT. It encodes CASSRTGKSTEAFF.

J is TRBJ2-3 and V is TRBV7-9; the match to TRBD1 covers 10 bases. CDR3 length: 17 amino acids. CDR1 is SEHNR, CDR2 FQNEAQ, per germline (reference sequence). Unmatched junction bases numbered 8, after V lost 1 base and J lost 4 bases. CDR3 nucleotides: TGTGCCAGCAGCTTAGGGTCAGGACAGGGGGTTGCAGATACGCAGTATTTT. It is translated as CASSLGSGQGVADTQYF.

The chain links TRBV6-1 to TRBJ1-5; 7 bases match TRBD1. Trimming took 2 bases from V and 4 from J; bases not matched to a gene: 5. Germline lookup yields CDR1 MNHNS and CDR2 SASEGT. The CDR3 has 15 residues. The CDR3 protein is CASSEYGTANQPQHF. The CDR3 DNA reads as TGTGCCAGCAGTGAATACGGGACAGCAAATCAGCCCCAGCATTTT.

The J gene is TRBJ2-3, the V gene TRBV15, with 7 bases that match TRBD1. The CDR3 has 16 residues. Germline trimming cut 1 base from V and 0 bases from J; bases unmatched to any gene: 4. The germline gives CDR1 LNHNV, CDR2 YYDKDF (reference sequence). The CDR3 nucleotides read TGTGCCACCAGCAGAGGGGGGACAGCTAGCACAGATACGCAGTATTTT. Protein product: CATSRGGTASTDTQYF.

The rearrangement uses TRBV24-1 and TRBJ2-5, with D possibly being TRBD1 (6 bases). This CDR3 contains 15 residues. In germline, CDR1 is KGHDR, CDR2 SFDVKD. Between the trimmed V and J ends, which lost 4 bases and 5 bases, there was a span of 16 bases. In DNA form, the CDR3 reads TGTGCCACCAGTGACCGGACAGCCGGGGCCGAGACCCAGTACTTC. Amino acid sequence: CATSDRTAGAETQYF.

This CDR3 reads CASSTPGARPLEQYF. DNA of the CDR3: TGTGCCAGCAGTACGCCCGGGGCACGACCACTCGAGCAGTACTTC. The V gene is TRBV6-5, the J gene TRBJ2-7; TRBD1 or TRBD2 may be the D gene (5 bases each). CDR3 length equals 15 residues. CDR1 and CDR2 (germline): MNHEY, SVGAGI. The V gene lost 5 bases and the J gene lost 6 bases, with 20 bases spanning the gap.

The chain is built from TRBV5-8 and TRBJ1-5, with no clear D. CDR1 is SGHTS, CDR2 YDEGEE, per germline. The CDR3 runs 14 residues. V was cut by 2 bases and J by 6 bases, with 12 bases left in between. For the CDR3, the DNA is TGTGCCAGCAGCTTTCCTAATGGGCGTCAGCCCCAGCATTTT. Protein: CASSFPNGRQPQHF. Full variable domain (remainder filled in from reference TRBV5-8 and TRBJ1-5): EAGVTQSPTHLIKTRGQQATLRCSPISGHTSVYWYQQALGLGLQFLLWYDEGEERNRGNFPPRFSGRQFPNYSSELNVNALELEDSALYLCASSFPNGRQPQHFGDGTRLSIL.

V gene TRBV18 combines with J gene TRBJ1-1; no definite D call. The germline V gene encodes CDR1 KGHSH and CDR2 LQKENI. The V gene lost 1 base and the J gene lost 3 bases, with 12 bases spanning the gap. CDR3 length: 15 amino acids. CDR3 in DNA: TGTGCCAGCTCACCACGGACCGGAGTGGACACTGAAGCTTTCTTT. Its translation: CASSPRTGVDTEAFF.

The V and J genes are TRBV7-9 and TRBJ1-5; D is ambiguous. Trimming shortened V by 5 bases and J by 1 base, and 9 bases separated the two germline ends. Germline V CDR1 and CDR2: SEHNR, FQNEAQ (reference sequence). The CDR3 totals 14 residues. In DNA form, the CDR3 reads TGTGCCAGCAGCCCTGCCGGAAGCAATCAGCCCCAGCATTTT. Protein sequence: CASSPAGSNQPQHF.

The chain carries TRBV3-1 (or the pseudogene TRBV3-2) and TRBJ2-2, with 9 positions matching TRBD1. CDR1 is LGHDT, CDR2 YNNKEL, per germline (reference sequence). Trimming cost V 1 base and J 0 bases; bases outside gene matches: 3. The CDR3 has 17 residues. The CDR3: CASSQGWTGANTGELFF. In DNA form, the CDR3 reads TGTGCCAGCAGCCAAGGGTGGACAGGGGCGAACACCGGGGAGCTGTTTTTT.

V usage is TRBV7-9 and J usage is TRBJ1-2, with 8 bases fitting TRBD1. The germline gives CDR1 SEHNR, CDR2 FQNEAQ (reference sequence). V was pared by 4 bases and J by 5 bases, with 9 bases of the junction left unmatched. The CDR3 is 15 amino acids. The CDR3, as DNA: TGTGCCAGCAGCTCATCAGGGGGCTCTTTGTATGGCTACACCTTC. The encoded protein is CASSSSGGSLYGYTF.

CDR3 DNA sequence: TGTGCCAGCTCACCAGGACCCGAGAACACTGAAGCTTTCTTT. It codes for CASSPGPENTEAFF. The J gene is TRBJ1-1, the V gene TRBV18, with D uncertain. This CDR3 region has 14 residues. Between the trimmed V and J ends, which lost 2 bases and 1 base, there was a span of 8 bases. Germline CDR1 is KGHSH and CDR2 is LQKENI.

This clone has just one count. This chain uses TRBV14 with TRBJ2-7; 7 bases fit TRBD1. Trimming took 4 bases from V and 1 from J; bases not matched to a gene: 4. The CDR3 contains 14 residues. CDR1 is SGHDN and CDR2 is FVKESK in the germline V gene. CDR3 amino acids: CASSPLTGSYEQYF. The DNA for the CDR3 is TGTGCCAGCAGCCCGCTGACAGGGTCCTACGAGCAGTACTTC.

The chain has TRBV5-1 and TRBJ2-7, with a possible D match to TRBD2 (5 bases). The V end was cut by 0 bases, the J end by 0 bases, with 10 bases between. CDR1 and CDR2 (germline): SGHRS, YFSETQ. The CDR3 extends over 15 amino acids. CDR3 loop: CASSLGRWPSYEQYF. Written as DNA, the CDR3 is TGCGCCAGCAGCTTGGGGAGGTGGCCCTCCTACGAGCAGTACTTC.

The chain joins TRBV7-9 to TRBJ2-5; 7 bases fit TRBD1. The junction had 5 bases not matched to a gene; V was cut back by 2 bases and J by 2 bases. This CDR3 region has 15 residues. From germline, CDR1 is SEHNR and CDR2 FQNEAQ (reference sequence). Written as DNA, the CDR3 is TGTGCCAGCAGCTTACCGGGACAGCCTCAAGAGACCCAGTACTTC. Translating it yields CASSLPGQPQETQYF.

The CDR3 loop reads CASSPPPGDSSSLFF. CDR3 coding DNA: TGTGCCAGCAGCCCACCCCCGGGAGATTCCTCAAGTCTGTTTTTT. The rearrangement uses TRBV9 and TRBJ1-4, with D uncertain. Per germline, CDR1 SGDLS and CDR2 YYNGEE. The CDR3 consists of 15 residues. Trimming left V 4 bases short and J 14 bases short, with 24 bases between.

This chain connects TRBV9 to TRBJ2-7; D possibly matches TRBD1 or TRBD2 (5 bases each). Trimming took 0 bases from V and 5 from J, leaving 12 bases between them. The germline gives CDR1 SGDLS, CDR2 YYNGEE. The CDR3 length is 14 residues. Here the CDR3 reads CASSVGGDGDEQYF. The CDR3 DNA reads as TGTGCCAGCAGCGTAGGAGGGGATGGCGACGAGCAGTACTTC.

The rearrangement links TRBV7-6 to TRBJ1-5; 8 nucleotides match TRBD1. Germline trimming cut 6 bases from V and 3 bases from J; bases unmatched to any gene: 7. CDR1 is SGHVS and CDR2 is FNYEAQ in the germline V gene. There are 15 residues in the CDR3. CDR3 coding DNA: TGTGCCAGCAGGTTGGACAGGGCGGACAATCAGCCCCAGCATTTT. Translating gives CASRLDRADNQPQHF. Using reference TRBV7-6 and TRBJ1-5 for the parts outside the CDR3, the full variable domain is GAGVSQSPRYKVTKRGQDVALRCDPISGHVSLYWYRQALGQGPEFLTYFNYEAQQDKSGLPNDRFSAERPEGSISTLTIQRTEQRDSAMYRCASRLDRADNQPQHFGDGTRLSIL.

This chain connects TRBV9 to TRBJ1-1; tentatively, D is TRBD1 (6 bases). Deletions cut 5 bases from V and 0 bases from J, with 23 bases between. This CDR3 has 18 amino acids. Germline CDR1 reads SGDLS; CDR2 reads YYNGEE. Written as DNA, the CDR3 is TGTGCCAGCAGTCCCCCGGAGTGGGCAGGGGCCATGAACACTGAAGCTTTCTTT. This encodes CASSPPEWAGAMNTEAFF.